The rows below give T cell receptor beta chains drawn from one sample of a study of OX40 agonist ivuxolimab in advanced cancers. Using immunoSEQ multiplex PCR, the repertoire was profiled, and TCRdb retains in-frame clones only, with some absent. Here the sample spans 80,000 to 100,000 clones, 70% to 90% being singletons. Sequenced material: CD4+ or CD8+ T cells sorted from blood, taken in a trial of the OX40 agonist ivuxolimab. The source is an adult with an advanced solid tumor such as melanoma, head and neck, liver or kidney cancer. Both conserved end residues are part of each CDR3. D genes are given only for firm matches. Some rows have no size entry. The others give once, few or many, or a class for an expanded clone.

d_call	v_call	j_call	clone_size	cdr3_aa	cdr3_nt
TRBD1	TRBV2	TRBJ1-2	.	CASSRDRANNYGYTF	TGTGCCAGCAGTAGGGACAGGGCAAATAACTATGGCTACACCTTC
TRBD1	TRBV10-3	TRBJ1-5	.	CAIPRTGGEF	TGTGCCATCCCCCGGACAGGGGGCGAATTT
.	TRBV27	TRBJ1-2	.	CASSLVRGGATGYTF	TGTGCCAGCAGTTTAGTCCGGGGGGGTGCCACTGGCTACACCTTC
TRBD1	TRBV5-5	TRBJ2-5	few	CASSLGGQGSWETQYF	TGTGCCAGCAGCTTGGGGGGACAGGGCTCGTGGGAGACCCAGTACTTC
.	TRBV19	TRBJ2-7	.	CASSPGRLNEQYF	TGTGCCAGTAGCCCCGGACGACTCAACGAGCAGTACTTC
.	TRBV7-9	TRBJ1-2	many	CASSLEGRSYTF	TGTGCCAGCAGCTTAGAGGGAAGGAGCTACACCTTC
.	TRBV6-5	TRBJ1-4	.	CASRPAGVTNEKLFF	TGTGCCAGCAGACCCGCAGGGGTAACTAATGAAAAACTGTTTTTT
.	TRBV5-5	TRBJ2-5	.	CASSLGGLLQETQYF	TGTGCCAGCAGCTTAGGAGGACTACTCCAAGAGACCCAGTACTTC
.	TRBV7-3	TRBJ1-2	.	CASSSKGSGGGYTF	TGTGCCAGCAGCTCGAAGGGTAGCGGGGGTGGCTACACCTTC
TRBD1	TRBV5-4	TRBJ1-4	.	CASSVRDRGTNEKLFF	TGTGCCAGCAGCGTCCGGGACAGGGGAACTAATGAAAAACTGTTTTTT
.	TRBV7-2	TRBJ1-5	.	CASSLRAGNQPQHF	TGTGCCAGCAGCTTAAGGGCGGGGAATCAGCCCCAGCATTTT
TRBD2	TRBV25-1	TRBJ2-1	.	CASSRRAGVSNEQFF	TGTGCCAGCAGTCGTCGCGCGGGAGTGAGCAATGAGCAGTTCTTC
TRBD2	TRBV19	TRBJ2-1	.	CASRILAGGRNEQFF	TGTGCCAGTAGGATACTAGCGGGGGGCCGCAATGAGCAGTTCTTC
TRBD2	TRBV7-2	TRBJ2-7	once	CASSWSTSVSSYEQYF	TGTGCCAGCAGCTGGTCGACTAGCGTTAGCTCCTACGAGCAGTACTTC
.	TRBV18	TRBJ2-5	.	CASSKTREPQETQYF	TGTGCCAGCTCCAAAACCCGGGAACCTCAAGAGACCCAGTACTTC
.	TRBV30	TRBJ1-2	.	CAWSRDHGYTF	TGTGCCTGGTCCAGGGACCATGGCTACACCTTC
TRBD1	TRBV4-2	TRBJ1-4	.	CASSDGTAATNEKLFF	TGTGCCAGCAGCGACGGGACAGCAGCAACTAATGAAAAACTGTTTTTT
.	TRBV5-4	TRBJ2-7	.	CASGPAGAAYEQYF	TGTGCCAGCGGCCCTGCAGGTGCCGCCTACGAGCAGTACTTC
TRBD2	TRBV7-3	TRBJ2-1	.	CASSPAGGSPKQFF	TGTGCCAGCAGCCCCGCCGGCGGGAGTCCGAAGCAGTTCTTC
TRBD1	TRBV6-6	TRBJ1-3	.	CASRDGTDSGNTIYF	TGTGCCAGCAGGGACGGGACAGACTCTGGAAACACCATATATTTT
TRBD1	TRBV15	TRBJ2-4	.	CATSRGDRAKNIQYF	TGTGCCACCAGCAGAGGGGACAGGGCGAAAAACATTCAGTACTTC
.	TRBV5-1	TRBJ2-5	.	CASRGQETQYF	TGCGCCAGCAGGGGACAAGAGACCCAGTACTTC
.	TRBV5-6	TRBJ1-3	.	CASSPLESSSGNTIYF	TGTGCCAGCAGCCCGCTTGAGTCGAGCTCTGGAAACACCATATATTTT